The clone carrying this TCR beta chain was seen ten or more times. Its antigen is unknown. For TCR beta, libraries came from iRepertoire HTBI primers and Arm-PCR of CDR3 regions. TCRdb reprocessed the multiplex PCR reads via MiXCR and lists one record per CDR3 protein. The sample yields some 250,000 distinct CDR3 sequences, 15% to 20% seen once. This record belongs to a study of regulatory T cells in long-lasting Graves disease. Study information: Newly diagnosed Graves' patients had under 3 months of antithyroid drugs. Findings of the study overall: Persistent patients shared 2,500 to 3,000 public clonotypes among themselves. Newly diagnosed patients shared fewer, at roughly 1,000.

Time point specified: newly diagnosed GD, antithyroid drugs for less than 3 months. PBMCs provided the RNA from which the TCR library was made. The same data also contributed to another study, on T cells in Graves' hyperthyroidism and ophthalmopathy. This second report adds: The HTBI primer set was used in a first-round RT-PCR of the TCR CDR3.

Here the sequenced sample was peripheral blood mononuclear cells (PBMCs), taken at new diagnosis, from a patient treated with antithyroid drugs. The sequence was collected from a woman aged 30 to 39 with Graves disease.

The CDR3 region has the DNA TGTGCCAGCAGCCTTGACAGGGACCCTGGAAACACCATATATTTT. Amino acids: CASSLDRDPGNTIYF. V gene TRBV3-1 combines with J gene TRBJ1-3; 7 bases map to TRBD1. Germline V CDR1 and CDR2: LGHDT, YNNKEL (reference sequence). The junction had 5 bases not matched to a gene; V was cut back by 4 bases and J by 2 bases. The CDR3 spans 15 residues.